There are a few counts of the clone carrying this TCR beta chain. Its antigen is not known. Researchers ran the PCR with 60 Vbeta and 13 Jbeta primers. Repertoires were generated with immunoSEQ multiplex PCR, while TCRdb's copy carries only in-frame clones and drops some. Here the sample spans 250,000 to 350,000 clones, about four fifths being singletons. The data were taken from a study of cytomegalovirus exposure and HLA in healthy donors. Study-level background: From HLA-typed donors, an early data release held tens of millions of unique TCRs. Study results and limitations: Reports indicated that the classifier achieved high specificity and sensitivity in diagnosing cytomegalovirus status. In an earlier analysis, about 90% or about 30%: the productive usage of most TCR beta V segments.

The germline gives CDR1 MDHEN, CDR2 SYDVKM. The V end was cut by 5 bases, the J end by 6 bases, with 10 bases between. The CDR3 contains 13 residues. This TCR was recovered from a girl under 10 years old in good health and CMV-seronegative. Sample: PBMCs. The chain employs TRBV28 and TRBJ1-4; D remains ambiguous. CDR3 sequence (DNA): TGTGCCAGCAGTACCCAAGGAGATGAAAAACTGTTTTTT. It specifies CASSTQGDEKLFF.